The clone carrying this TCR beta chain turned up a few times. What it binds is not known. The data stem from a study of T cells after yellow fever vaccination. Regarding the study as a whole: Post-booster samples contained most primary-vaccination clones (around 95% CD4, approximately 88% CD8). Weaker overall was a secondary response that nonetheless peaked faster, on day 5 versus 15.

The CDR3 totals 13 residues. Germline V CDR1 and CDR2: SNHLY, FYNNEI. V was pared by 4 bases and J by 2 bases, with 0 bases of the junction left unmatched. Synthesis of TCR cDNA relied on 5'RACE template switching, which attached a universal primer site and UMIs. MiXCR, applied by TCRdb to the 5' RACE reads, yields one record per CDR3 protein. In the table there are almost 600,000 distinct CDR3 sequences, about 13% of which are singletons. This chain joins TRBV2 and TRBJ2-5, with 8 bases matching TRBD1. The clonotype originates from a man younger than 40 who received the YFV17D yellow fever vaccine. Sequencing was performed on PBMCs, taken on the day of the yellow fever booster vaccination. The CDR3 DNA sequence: TGTGCCAGCAGTGGGGACAGGCAAGAGACCCAGTACTTC. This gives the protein CASSGDRQETQYF.